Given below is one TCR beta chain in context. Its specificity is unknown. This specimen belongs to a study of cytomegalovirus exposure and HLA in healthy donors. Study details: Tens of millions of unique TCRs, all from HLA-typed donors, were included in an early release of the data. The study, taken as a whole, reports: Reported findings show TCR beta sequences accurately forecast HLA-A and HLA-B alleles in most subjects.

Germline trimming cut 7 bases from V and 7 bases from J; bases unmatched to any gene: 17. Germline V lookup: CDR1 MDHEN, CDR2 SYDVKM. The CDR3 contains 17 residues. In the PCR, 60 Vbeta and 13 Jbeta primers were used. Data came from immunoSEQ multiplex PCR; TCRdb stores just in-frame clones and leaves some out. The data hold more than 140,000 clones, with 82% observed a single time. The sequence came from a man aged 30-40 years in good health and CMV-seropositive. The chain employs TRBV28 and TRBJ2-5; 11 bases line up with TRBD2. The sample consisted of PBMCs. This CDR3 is CASIRGGGLAGDPTQYF. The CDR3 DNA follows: TGTGCCAGCATACGGGGCGGCGGACTAGCGGGCGACCCGACCCAGTACTTC.